This T cell receptor (beta chain) emerged from a study of patients and donors after allogeneic stem cell transplantation. V shed 4 bases and J 0 bases; nucleotides not matched to a gene: 2. CDR1 and CDR2 (germline): SQVTM, ANQGSEA. The CDR3 has 14 amino acids. This clonotype occurred once. MiXCR, run by TCRdb on the RT-PCR reads, gives a single entry per CDR3 protein. The table includes approximately 200,000 distinct CDR3 sequences, 41% detected once. This sequence originates from a human donor who was either an allogeneic HSCT recipient or a stem cell or donor lymphocyte infusion donor (not recorded which). It is not recorded whose cells these are; they may come from a transplant donor. This chain connects TRBV29-1 to TRBJ2-1, with 8 positions matching TRBD2. Material: blood, either unsorted or a sorted T cell fraction (not recorded which). The chain's CDR3 is CSVAGGGSYNEQFF. CDR3 in DNA: TGCAGCGTTGCGGGAGGGGGCTCCTACAATGAGCAGTTCTTC.